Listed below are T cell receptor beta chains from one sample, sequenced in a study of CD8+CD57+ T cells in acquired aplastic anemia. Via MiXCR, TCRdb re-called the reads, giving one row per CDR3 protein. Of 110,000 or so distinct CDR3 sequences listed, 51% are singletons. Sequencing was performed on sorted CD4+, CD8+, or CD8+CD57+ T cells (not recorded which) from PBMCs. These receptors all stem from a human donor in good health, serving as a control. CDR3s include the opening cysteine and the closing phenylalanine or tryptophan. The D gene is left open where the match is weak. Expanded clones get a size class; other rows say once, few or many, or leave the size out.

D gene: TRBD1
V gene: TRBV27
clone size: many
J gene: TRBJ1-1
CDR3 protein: CASSFGTGFTEAFF
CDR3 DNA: TGTGCCAGCAGTTTCGGGACAGGGTTCACTGAAGCTTTCTTT

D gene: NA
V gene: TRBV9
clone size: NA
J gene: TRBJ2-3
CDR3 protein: CASSISEGDTQYF
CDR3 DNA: TGTGCCAGCAGCATATCCGAAGGCGATACGCAGTATTTT

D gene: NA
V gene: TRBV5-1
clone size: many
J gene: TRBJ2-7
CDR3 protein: CASSPLDGYEQYF
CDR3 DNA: TGCGCCAGCAGCCCCCTGGACGGCTACGAGCAGTACTTC

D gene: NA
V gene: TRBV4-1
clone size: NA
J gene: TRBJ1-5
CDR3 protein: CASSPRVLGQPQHF
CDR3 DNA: TGCGCCAGCAGCCCCCGGGTTCTCGGTCAGCCCCAGCATTTT

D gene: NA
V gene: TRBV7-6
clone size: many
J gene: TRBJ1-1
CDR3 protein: CASAPTGGTEAFF
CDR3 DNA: TGTGCCAGCGCCCCTACGGGGGGAACTGAAGCTTTCTTT

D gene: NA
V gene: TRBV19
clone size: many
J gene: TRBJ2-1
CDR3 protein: CASSMGTNEQFF
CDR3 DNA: TGTGCCAGTAGTATGGGTACCAATGAGCAGTTCTTC

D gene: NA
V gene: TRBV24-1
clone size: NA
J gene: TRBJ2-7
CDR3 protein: CATSDAVVNSEQYF
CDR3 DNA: TGTGCCACCAGTGATGCGGTAGTTAATAGCGAGCAGTACTTC

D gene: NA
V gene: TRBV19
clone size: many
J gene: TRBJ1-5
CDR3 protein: CASNTLPQPQHF
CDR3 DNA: TGTGCCAGTAACACGTTGCCTCAGCCCCAGCATTTT

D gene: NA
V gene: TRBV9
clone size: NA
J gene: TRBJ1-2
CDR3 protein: CASSVAEGGYGYTF
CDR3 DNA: TGTGCCAGCAGCGTAGCTGAAGGAGGCTATGGCTACACCTTC

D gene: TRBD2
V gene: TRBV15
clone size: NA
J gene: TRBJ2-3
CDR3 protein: CATSRGGSTGLGTQYF
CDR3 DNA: TGTGCCACCAGCAGAGGGGGGAGCACGGGACTAGGAACGCAGTATTTT

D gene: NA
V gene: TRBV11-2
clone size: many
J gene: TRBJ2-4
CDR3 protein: CASSQTENIQYF
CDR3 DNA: TGTGCCAGCAGCCAGACAGAAAACATTCAGTACTTC

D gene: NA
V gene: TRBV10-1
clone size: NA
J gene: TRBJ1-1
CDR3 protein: CASSRQQNTEAFF
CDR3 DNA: TGCGCCAGCAGTCGACAGCAAAACACTGAAGCTTTCTTT

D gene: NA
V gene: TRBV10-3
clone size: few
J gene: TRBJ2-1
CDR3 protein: CAISETLQGNEQFF
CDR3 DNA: TGTGCCATCAGTGAGACGCTCCAGGGAAATGAGCAGTTCTTC

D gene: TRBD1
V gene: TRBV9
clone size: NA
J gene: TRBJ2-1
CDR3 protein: CASSKNTGVRNEQFF
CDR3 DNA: TGTGCCAGCAGCAAAAACACAGGGGTGCGGAATGAGCAGTTCTTC

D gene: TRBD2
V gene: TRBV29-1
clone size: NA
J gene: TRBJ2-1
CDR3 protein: CSAVSGIRYNEQFF
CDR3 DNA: TGCAGCGCCGTGAGCGGGATAAGGTACAATGAGCAGTTCTTC

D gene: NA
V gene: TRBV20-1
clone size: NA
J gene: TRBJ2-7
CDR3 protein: CSARDNQGTYEQYF
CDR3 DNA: TGCAGTGCTAGAGATAATCAGGGAACCTACGAGCAGTACTTC

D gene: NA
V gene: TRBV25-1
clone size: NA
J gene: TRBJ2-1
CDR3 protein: CASSATSLSYNEQFF
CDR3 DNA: TGTGCCAGCAGTGCGACTAGTCTCTCCTACAATGAGCAGTTCTTC

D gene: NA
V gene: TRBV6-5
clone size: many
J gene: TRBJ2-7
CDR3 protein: CASKRRGSYEQYF
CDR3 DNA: TGTGCCAGCAAGAGACGGGGATCCTACGAGCAGTACTTC

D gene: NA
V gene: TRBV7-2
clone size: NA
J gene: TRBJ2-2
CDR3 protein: CASSLVFTGELFF
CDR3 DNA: TGTGCCAGCAGCTTAGTTTTCACCGGGGAGCTGTTTTTT

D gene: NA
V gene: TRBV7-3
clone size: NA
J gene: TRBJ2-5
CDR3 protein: CASSLQTDPQETQYF
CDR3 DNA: TGTGCCAGCAGCTTACAGACAGACCCCCAAGAGACCCAGTACTTC

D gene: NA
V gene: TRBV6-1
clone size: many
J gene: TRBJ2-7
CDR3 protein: CASTSPLDSYEQYF
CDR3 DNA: TGTGCCAGCACCTCCCCCCTGGACTCCTACGAGCAGTACTTC

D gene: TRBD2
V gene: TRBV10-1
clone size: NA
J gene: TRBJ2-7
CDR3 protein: CASSDPYLLAGGTYEQYF
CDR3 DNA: TGCGCCAGCAGTGACCCTTACCTTCTAGCGGGGGGAACCTACGAGCAGTACTTC

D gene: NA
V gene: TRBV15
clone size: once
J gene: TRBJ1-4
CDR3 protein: CATSRDERSNEKLFF
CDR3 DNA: TGTGCCACCAGCAGAGATGAACGAAGTAATGAAAAACTGTTTTTT

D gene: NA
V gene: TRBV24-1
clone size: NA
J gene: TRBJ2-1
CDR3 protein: CATSDPPGGQWQFF
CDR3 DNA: TGTGCCACCAGTGATCCTCCAGGGGGGCAGTGGCAGTTCTTC

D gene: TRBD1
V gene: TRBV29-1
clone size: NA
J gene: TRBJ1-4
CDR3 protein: CSVRTGTTNEKLFF
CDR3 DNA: TGCAGCGTTCGGACAGGGACAACTAATGAAAAACTGTTTTTT

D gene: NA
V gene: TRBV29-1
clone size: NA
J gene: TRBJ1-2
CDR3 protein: CSVEDGRGYTF
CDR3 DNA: TGCAGCGTTGAAGACGGGCGGGGCTACACCTTC

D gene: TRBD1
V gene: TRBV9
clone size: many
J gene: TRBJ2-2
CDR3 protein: CASSVVETGYPGELFF
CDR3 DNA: TGTGCCAGCAGCGTAGTAGAGACAGGGTATCCCGGGGAGCTGTTTTTT

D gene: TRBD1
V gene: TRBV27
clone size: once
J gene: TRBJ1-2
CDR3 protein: CASGGTGGAYGYTF
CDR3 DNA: TGTGCCAGCGGAGGGACAGGGGGGGCCTATGGCTACACCTTC

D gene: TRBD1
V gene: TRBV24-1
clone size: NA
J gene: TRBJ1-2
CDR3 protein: CASSPRTGGYGYTF
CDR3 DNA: TGTGCCAGCAGCCCAAGGACAGGGGGCTATGGCTACACCTTC

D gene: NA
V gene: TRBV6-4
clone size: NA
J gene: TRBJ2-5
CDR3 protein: CASSDSERSGPGETQYF
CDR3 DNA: TGTGCCAGCAGTGACTCGGAACGGAGCGGACCGGGGGAGACCCAGTACTTC

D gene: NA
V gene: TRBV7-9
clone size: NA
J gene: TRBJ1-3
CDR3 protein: CATYFSGLSGNTIYF
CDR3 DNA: TGTGCCACGTATTTCAGTGGTCTCTCTGGAAACACCATATATTTT

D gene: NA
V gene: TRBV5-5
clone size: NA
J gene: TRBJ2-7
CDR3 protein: CASGPGVGNNEQYF
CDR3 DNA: TGTGCCAGCGGCCCCGGGGTGGGGAATAACGAGCAGTACTTC

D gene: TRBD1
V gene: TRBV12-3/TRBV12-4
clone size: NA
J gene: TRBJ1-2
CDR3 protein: CASSLQTGTGEAERDGYTF
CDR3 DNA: TGTGCCAGCAGCCTACAAACCGGGACAGGGGAGGCTGAGCGGGATGGCTACACCTTC

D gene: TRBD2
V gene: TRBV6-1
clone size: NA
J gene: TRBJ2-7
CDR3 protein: CASQPGTSGKAYEQYF
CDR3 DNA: TGTGCCAGCCAACCAGGGACTAGCGGGAAGGCCTACGAGCAGTACTTC

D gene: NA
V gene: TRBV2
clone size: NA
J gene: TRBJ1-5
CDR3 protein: CASTESNQPQHF
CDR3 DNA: TGTGCCAGTACGGAAAGCAATCAGCCCCAGCATTTT

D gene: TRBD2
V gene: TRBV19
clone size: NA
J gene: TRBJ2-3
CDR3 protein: CASTSVSTDTQYF
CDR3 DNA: TGTGCCAGCACTAGCGTGAGCACAGATACGCAGTATTTT

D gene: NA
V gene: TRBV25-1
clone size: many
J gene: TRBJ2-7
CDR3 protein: CASSGVESYEQYF
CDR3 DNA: TGTGCCAGCAGTGGAGTGGAGTCCTACGAGCAGTACTTC

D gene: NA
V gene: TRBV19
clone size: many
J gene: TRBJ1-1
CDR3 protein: CASSIDPEARLNTEAFF
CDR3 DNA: TGTGCCAGTAGTATAGATCCTGAGGCAAGATTGAACACTGAAGCTTTCTTT

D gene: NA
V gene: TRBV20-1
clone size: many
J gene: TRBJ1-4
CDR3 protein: CSARGGSEKLFF
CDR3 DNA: TGCAGTGCTAGGGGTGGCTCCGAAAAACTGTTTTTT

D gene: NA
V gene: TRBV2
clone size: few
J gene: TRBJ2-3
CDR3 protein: CASSEGLSDTQYF
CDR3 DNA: TGTGCCAGCAGTGAAGGCCTGTCAGATACGCAGTATTTT

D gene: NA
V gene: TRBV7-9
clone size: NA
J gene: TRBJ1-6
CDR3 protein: CASSQGQNNSPLHF
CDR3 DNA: TGTGCCAGCAGCCAGGGACAAAATAATTCACCCCTCCACTTT

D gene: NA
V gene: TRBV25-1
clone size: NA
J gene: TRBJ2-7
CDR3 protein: CASSGLFEQYF
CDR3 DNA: TGTGCCAGCAGTGGACTATTCGAGCAGTACTTC

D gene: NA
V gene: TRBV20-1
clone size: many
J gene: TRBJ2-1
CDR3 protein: CSARGGPYSYNEQFF
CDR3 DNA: TGCAGTGCTAGAGGGGGGCCCTACTCCTACAATGAGCAGTTCTTC

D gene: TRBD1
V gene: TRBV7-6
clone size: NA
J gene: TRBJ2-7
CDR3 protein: CASSLGTGGKNEQYF
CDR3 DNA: TGTGCCAGCAGCCTGGGGACAGGGGGCAAAAACGAGCAGTACTTC

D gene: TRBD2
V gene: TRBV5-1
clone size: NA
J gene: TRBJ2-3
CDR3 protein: CASSFGLEPQYF
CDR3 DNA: TGCGCCAGCAGCTTTGGACTAGAACCGCAGTATTTT

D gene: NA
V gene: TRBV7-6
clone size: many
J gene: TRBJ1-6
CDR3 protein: CASSLAGAGSYNSPLHF
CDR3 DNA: TGTGCCAGCAGCTTAGCCGGGGCCGGGTCCTATAATTCACCCCTCCACTTT

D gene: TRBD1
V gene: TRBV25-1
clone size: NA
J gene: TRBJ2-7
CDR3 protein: CTSSPGQETEQYF
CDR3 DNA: TGTACCAGCAGTCCGGGACAGGAAACTGAGCAGTACTTC

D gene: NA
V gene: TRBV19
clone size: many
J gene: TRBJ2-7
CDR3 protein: CASSIWGLDEQYF
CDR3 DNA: TGTGCCAGTAGTATCTGGGGGCTGGACGAGCAGTACTTC

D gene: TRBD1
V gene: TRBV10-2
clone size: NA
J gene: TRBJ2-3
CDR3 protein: CASSDPTGTGSTDTQYF
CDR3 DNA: TGCGCCAGCAGTGACCCGACCGGGACAGGGAGCACAGATACGCAGTATTTT

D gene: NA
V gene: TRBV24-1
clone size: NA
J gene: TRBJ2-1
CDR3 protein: CATSERESSYNEQFF
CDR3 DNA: TGTGCCACCAGTGAGAGGGAGAGCTCCTACAATGAGCAGTTCTTC

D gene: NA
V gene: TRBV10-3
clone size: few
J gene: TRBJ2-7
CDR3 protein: CAISAENEQYF
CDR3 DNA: TGTGCCATCAGTGCGGAAAACGAGCAGTACTTC

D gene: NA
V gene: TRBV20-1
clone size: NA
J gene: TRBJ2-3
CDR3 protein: CSAGRGGLPDTQYF
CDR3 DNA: TGCAGTGCGGGGAGGGGGGGGCTCCCAGATACGCAGTATTTT

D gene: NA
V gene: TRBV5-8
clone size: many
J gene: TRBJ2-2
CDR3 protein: CASSLGRELFF
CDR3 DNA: TGTGCCAGCAGCTTGGGAAGGGAGCTGTTTTTT